The sequence of this T cell receptor (beta chain) was determined in a study of T cells in Graves' hyperthyroidism and ophthalmopathy. Study-level information: Prior to any treatment, at the point of initial diagnosis, peripheral blood was collected.

For Graves' hyperthyroidism to be stable, ophthalmopathy could not progress within 18 months. Hyperthyroidism patients were newly diagnosed, had disease duration under 2 months, and were aged 18 to 65 years. RNA transcripts provided the source from which TCR beta CDR3 regions were amplified. TCR CDR3 underwent first-round RT-PCR with the HTBI primer set. TCRdb recomputed calls from the multiplex PCR reads with MiXCR, one row per CDR3 protein. Among under 650,000 distinct CDR3 sequences, 16% were seen once, and the ten largest hold around 4%. Trimming shortened V by 5 bases and J by 5 bases, and 18 bases separated the two germline ends. Germline V gene lookup returns CDR1 SGHTA and CDR2 FQGTGA. There are 15 residues in the CDR3.

Material: blood. The V and J genes are TRBV7-3 and TRBJ2-5; TRBD2 might be the D (7 bases). The clonotype was recovered from a woman aged 25 to 45 with Graves' hyperthyroidism. The CDR3 protein is CASSPQGGWAETQYF. CDR3 nucleotide sequence: TGTGCCAGCAGCCCACAGGGAGGGTGGGCTGAGACCCAGTACTTC.